A few counts support the clone carrying this T cell receptor (beta chain). V lost 7 bases to trimming and J lost 4 bases, with 16 bases between them. The CDR3 totals 14 residues. The V gene's germline CDR1 is SEHNR and CDR2 FQNEAQ (reference sequence). In the authors' methods: Amplified reference gene primers provided the basis for estimating nucleated cell counts. The table came from immunoSEQ multiplex PCR; TCRdb's copy has only in-frame clones and leaves some out. The DNA gave D and trimming, while V, J and clone size come from that table. The data show more than 70,000 clones, with 80% seen just once and around a tenth held by the top ten. The sample belongs to a study of blood T cell repertoires in COVID-19. Study details: The United States, Italy and Spain were the sources of the acute and convalescent COVID-19 samples. Sources were T cells, B-cell-depleted T cells, or PBMCs; the material itself was cDNA or gDNA.

The source of this sequence is a woman in her sixties or seventies with acute or convalescent COVID-19. The V call is TRBV7-9, the J call TRBJ1-2; the D gene is possibly TRBD1 (5 bases). Sequenced input: peripheral blood. CDR3 amino acids: CASTGGELFYGYTF. DNA for the CDR3: TGTGCCAGCACCGGAGGGGAACTATTCTATGGCTACACCTTC.